This T cell receptor beta chain emerged from a study of blood T cell repertoires in COVID-19. Looking at the study overall: Samples taken during acute and convalescent COVID-19 were collected in the United States, Italy and Spain. From T cells, B-cell-depleted T cells, or PBMCs came the material, which was cDNA or gDNA.

V gave up 0 bases and J gave up 4 bases, with 13 bases separating them. This CDR3 has 15 amino acids. Germline assignment: CDR1 LGHNA and CDR2 YNFKEQ. Here immunoSEQ multiplex PCR was the method, and the copy in TCRdb shows in-frame clones only, minus some. The sample has 210,000 or so clones; less than 85% are singletons. Seattle patients were enrolled while actively infected and followed longitudinally. Sequenced: peripheral blood. This clonotype was sampled from a woman of 80 years or more with COVID-19, enrolled during active disease. The V and J genes are TRBV4-2 and TRBJ2-7, with a possible D match to TRBD2 (6 bases). The CDR3 coding sequence is TGTGCCAGCAGCCAAGAGGGGTCTAGCGAATACGAGCAGTACTTC. Protein sequence: CASSQEGSSEYEQYF.